The rows below give T cell receptor beta chains drawn from one sample of a study of cytomegalovirus exposure and HLA in healthy donors. TCRdb keeps only in-frame clones here, not all; method: immunoSEQ multiplex PCR. The table includes over 100,000 clones, 55% to 65% detected once. Sequencing input: PBMCs. The source is a man aged 35 to 55 in good health and CMV-seropositive. CDR3s include the opening cysteine and the closing phenylalanine or tryptophan. Fields, in order: V gene, J gene, CDR3 length, D gene, CDR3 protein. The D gene is left open where the match is weak.

>TRBV9|TRBJ1-1|15|TRBD1
CASSVDRGEYTEAFF
>TRBV29-1|TRBJ1-2|12|NA
CSDRGPTGGYTF
>TRBV10-3|TRBJ2-7|13|TRBD2
CASRGLADYEQYF
>TRBV19|TRBJ1-5|15|NA
CASSILESSNQPQHF
>TRBV7-2|TRBJ1-5|15|TRBD1
CASSFGQGNNQPQHF
>TRBV5-6|TRBJ1-1|15|TRBD1
CASSNTGGGDTEAFF
>TRBV28|TRBJ1-1|14|TRBD1
CASSGQGGRTEAFF
>TRBV10-3|TRBJ2-7|16|TRBD2
CAIRGLAGQSSYEQYF
>TRBV21-1|TRBJ1-1|15|NA
CASSNYQAQNTEAFF
>TRBV28|TRBJ2-1|14|NA
CASRSPLPSHEQFF